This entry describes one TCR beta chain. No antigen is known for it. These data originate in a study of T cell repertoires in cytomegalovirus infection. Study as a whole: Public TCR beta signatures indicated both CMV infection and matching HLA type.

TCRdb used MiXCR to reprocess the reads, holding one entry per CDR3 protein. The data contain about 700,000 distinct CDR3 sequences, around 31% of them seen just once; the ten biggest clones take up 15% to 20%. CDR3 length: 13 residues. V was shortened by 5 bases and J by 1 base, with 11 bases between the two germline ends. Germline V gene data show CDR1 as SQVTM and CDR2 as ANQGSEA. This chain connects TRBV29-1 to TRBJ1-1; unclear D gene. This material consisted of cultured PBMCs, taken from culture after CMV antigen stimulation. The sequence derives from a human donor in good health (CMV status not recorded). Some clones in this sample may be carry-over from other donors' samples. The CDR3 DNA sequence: TGCAGCGTTTCATTGTCGGGGAACACTGAAGCTTTCTTT. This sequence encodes CSVSLSGNTEAFF. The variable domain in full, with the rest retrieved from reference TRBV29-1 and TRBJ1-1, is SAVISQKPSRDICQRGTSLTIQCQVDSQVTMMFWYRQQPGQSLTLIATANQGSEATYESGFVIDKFPISRPNLTFSTLTVSNMSPEDSSIYLCSVSLSGNTEAFFGQGTRLTVV.